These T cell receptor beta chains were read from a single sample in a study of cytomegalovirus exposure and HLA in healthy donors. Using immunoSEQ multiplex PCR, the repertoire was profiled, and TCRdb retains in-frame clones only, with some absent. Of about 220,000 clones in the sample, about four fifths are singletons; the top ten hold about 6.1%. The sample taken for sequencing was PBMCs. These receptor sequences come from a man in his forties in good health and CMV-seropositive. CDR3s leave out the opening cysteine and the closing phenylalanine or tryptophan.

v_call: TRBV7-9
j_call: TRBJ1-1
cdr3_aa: ASSPSPGQGGGNTEAF

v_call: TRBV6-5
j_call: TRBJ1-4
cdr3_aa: ASSSYKGKGNEKLF

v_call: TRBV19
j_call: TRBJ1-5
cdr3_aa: ASSSDPQVYSNQPQH

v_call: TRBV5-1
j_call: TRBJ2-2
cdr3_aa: ASTGSALRLAGSEELF

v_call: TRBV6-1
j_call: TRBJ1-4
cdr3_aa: ASSEGGEYEKLF

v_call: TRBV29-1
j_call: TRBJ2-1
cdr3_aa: SFYQQGFNEQF

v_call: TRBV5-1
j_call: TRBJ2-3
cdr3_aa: ASSLISGADTQY

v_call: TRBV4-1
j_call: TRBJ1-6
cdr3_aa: ASSQTGTENSPLH

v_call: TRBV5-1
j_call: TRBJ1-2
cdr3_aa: ASSQGQGNGYT

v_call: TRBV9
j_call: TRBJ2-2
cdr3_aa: ASSVRQGNTGELF

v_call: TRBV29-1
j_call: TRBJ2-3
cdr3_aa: SVGSGTIDTQY

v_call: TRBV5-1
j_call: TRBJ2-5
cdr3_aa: ASSLGTSQETQY

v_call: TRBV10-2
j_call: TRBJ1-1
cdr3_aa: ASGDRVAEAF

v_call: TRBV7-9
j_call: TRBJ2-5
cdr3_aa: ASSLATGGQETQY

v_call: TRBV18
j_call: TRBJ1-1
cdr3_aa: ASSLGTGSEAF

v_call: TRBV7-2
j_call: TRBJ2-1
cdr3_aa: ASSLETSSYNEQF

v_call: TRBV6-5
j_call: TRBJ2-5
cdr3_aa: ASSYSGPGRPEQY

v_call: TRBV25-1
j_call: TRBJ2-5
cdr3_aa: AGPAQGSETQY

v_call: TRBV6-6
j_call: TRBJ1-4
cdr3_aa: ASSYGQTNEKLF